The 30 T cell receptor beta chains in this list originate from one sample, sequenced in a study of Graves' ophthalmopathy and Graves' hyperthyroidism. Investigators amplified TCR beta CDR3 regions from RNA transcripts. HTBI primers were used in a first-round RT-PCR, which preceded a second-round multiplex PCR. TCRdb reprocessed the multiplex PCR reads via MiXCR and lists one record per CDR3 protein. The data hold roughly 1.1 million distinct CDR3 sequences, with 35% to 40% observed a single time. Sequencing used peripheral blood or thyroid tissue (not recorded which). These receptors all stem from an adult man with Graves' hyperthyroidism.

The chain employs TRBV11-1 and TRBJ2-6; maybe TRBD2 (6 bases). V was clipped by 3 bases and J by 4 bases, with 10 bases between them. This CDR3 spans 15 amino acids. Germline CDR1 reads SGHAT; CDR2 reads FQDESV (reference sequence). The CDR3 protein is CASSFGTLGANVLTF. For the CDR3, the DNA is TGTGCCAGCAGCTTTGGGACTCTCGGGGCCAACGTCCTGACTTTC.

Ten or more counts support this clonotype. Here the CDR3 DNA reads TGTGCCAGCAGTGAAGGGACGGGAAACTACGAGCAGTACTTC. Its protein is CASSEGTGNYEQYF. This sequence joins TRBV2 and TRBJ2-7; TRBD2 might be the D (5 bases). Germline V gene sequence: CDR1 SNHLY, CDR2 FYNNEI. V was shortened by 1 base and J by 3 bases, with 10 bases between the two germline ends. The CDR3 totals 14 residues.

As concerns this clonotype: This may stem from a read error, because a much larger clone lies one nucleotide away. This chain connects TRBV4-3 to TRBJ2-5; possible D gene TRBD2, 6 bases. The CDR3 is 15 amino acids. Germline-derived CDR1 and CDR2 are LGHNA and YSLEER. The CDR3 spells CASSKYSGPQETQCF. DNA of the CDR3: TGCGCCAGCAGCAAGTATAGCGGTCCCCAAGAGACCCAGTGCTTC.

At least ten counts were recorded for this clonotype. V is TRBV2 and J is TRBJ2-6, with D tentatively TRBD1 or TRBD2 (5 bases each). This CDR3 contains 15 residues. The germline CDR1 and CDR2 sequences are SNHLY and FYNNEI. Trimming took 4 bases from V and 0 from J, leaving 7 bases between them. The chain's CDR3 is CASSGGGSGANVLTF. The CDR3 DNA sequence: TGTGCCAGCAGTGGTGGGGGCTCTGGGGCCAACGTCCTGACTTTC. Based on the CDR3 plus reference TRBV2 and TRBJ2-6, the full variable domain is EPEVTQTPSHQVTQMGQEVILRCVPISNHLYFYWYRQILGQKVEFLVSFYNNEISEKSEIFDDQFSVERPDGSNFTLKIRSTKLEDSAMYFCASSGGGSGANVLTFGAGSRLTVL.

The V and J genes are TRBV5-4 and TRBJ2-2, with 11 bases aligning to TRBD1. Germline assignment: CDR1 SGHNT and CDR2 YYREEE (reference sequence). The CDR3 has 16 amino acids. The V and J ends lost 6 bases and 4 bases, in that order; junction bases with no gene match: 8. In DNA form, the CDR3 reads TGTGCCAGCACCAGGACAGGGGGCATTGGCACCGGGGAGCTGTTTTTT. Protein product: CASTRTGGIGTGELFF.

The chain combines TRBV11-2 with TRBJ2-6, with 12 bases that match TRBD1. There are 18 residues in the CDR3. The germline gives CDR1 SGHAT, CDR2 FQNNGV. V shed 5 bases, J shed 4 bases, and the junction held 9 bases outside the gene matches. This CDR3 is CASSRGQGARLGANVLTF. In DNA, the CDR3 is TGTGCCAGCAGCCGGGGACAGGGGGCCCGATTGGGGGCCAACGTCCTGACTTTC.

This sequence joins TRBV11-3 and TRBJ1-5; D is unclear. CDR1 SGHNT and CDR2 YENEEA come from the germline V gene. Trimming left V 7 bases short and J 8 bases short, with 18 bases between. The CDR3 consists of 14 residues. CDR3 coding DNA: TGTGCCAGCAATAGGACGGACCCCTCGGAGCCCCAGCATTTT. It translates to CASNRTDPSEPQHF.

This clonotype was found a few times. The rearrangement links TRBV12-3 or TRBV12-4 to TRBJ2-2; no definite D call. CDR3 length: 15 amino acids. The V end was cut by 6 bases, the J end by 5 bases, with 16 bases between. CDR3 sequence reads: CASSPQWGGTGELFF. The DNA of the CDR3 is TGTGCCAGCAGCCCCCAGTGGGGTGGTACCGGGGAGCTGTTTTTT.

This clonotype was observed many times. V and J are TRBV19 and TRBJ1-3; D possibly corresponds to TRBD1 (6 bases). This CDR3 comprises 13 residues. V lost 8 bases and J lost 6, with 14 bases in between. Germline-derived CDR1 and CDR2 are LNHDA and SQIVND (reference sequence). The CDR3 is CASWGQPANTIYF. The DNA for the CDR3 is TGTGCCAGTTGGGGGCAGCCCGCAAACACCATATATTTT.

The rearrangement links TRBV5-4 to TRBJ1-2; a weak D match, TRBD1 (5 bases). Germline lookup yields CDR1 SGHNT and CDR2 YYREEE (reference sequence). The CDR3 extends over 13 amino acids. V dropped 3 bases and J dropped 3 bases, with 9 bases sitting between them. The CDR3 sequence: CASSYGGYYGYTF. CDR3 DNA sequence: TGTGCCAGCAGCTACGGGGGGTACTATGGCTACACCTTC.

This clonotype has at least ten counts. The J gene is TRBJ1-1, the V gene TRBV9, with TRBD1 matching over 7 bases. In germline, CDR1 is SGDLS, CDR2 YYNGEE. The length of the CDR3 is 15 residues. V was pared by 4 bases and J by 2 bases, with 8 bases of the junction left unmatched. CDR3 protein: CASSQSTGHNTEAFF. CDR3 coding DNA: TGTGCCAGCAGCCAATCGACAGGGCACAACACTGAAGCTTTCTTT.

This clonotype appeared a few times. The genes are TRBV6-1 and TRBJ1-1; D gene uncertain. This CDR3 has 11 amino acids. Deletions cut 4 bases from V and 11 bases from J, with 11 bases between. CDR1 is MNHNS, CDR2 SASEGT, per germline. CDR3 sequence: CASSAAGLAFF. The CDR3 nucleotides read TGTGCCAGCAGTGCGGCGGGCTTGGCTTTCTTT.

This clonotype was observed many times. The chain is built from TRBV20-1 and TRBJ1-5; D is unclear. With 6 bases removed from V and 0 bases from J, the gap between germline ends came to 12 bases. Germline CDR1 and CDR2: DFQATT and SNEGSKA (reference sequence). This CDR3 has 14 amino acids. CDR3 nucleotide sequence: TGCAGTGCAGTACGCGGTTATAGCAATCAGCCCCAGCATTTT. Amino acid sequence: CSAVRGYSNQPQHF.

This clonotype showed up many times. The chain couples TRBV2 to TRBJ2-6, with a tentative D call TRBD1 (5 bases). Per germline, CDR1 SNHLY and CDR2 FYNNEI. The CDR3 covers 16 residues. V lost 7 bases, J lost 0 bases, and 13 bases lay in between. CDR3 coding DNA: TGTGCCAGCATTCAAGACAGCCCCTCTGGGGCCAACGTCCTGACTTTC. Its protein product is CASIQDSPSGANVLTF. Complete variable domain (other parts from reference TRBV2 and TRBJ2-6): EPEVTQTPSHQVTQMGQEVILRCVPISNHLYFYWYRQILGQKVEFLVSFYNNEISEKSEIFDDQFSVERPDGSNFTLKIRSTKLEDSAMYFCASIQDSPSGANVLTFGAGSRLTVL.

This clonotype was observed a few times. The chain is built from TRBV3-1 and TRBJ2-7, with D uncertain. The germline V gene has CDR1 LGHDT and CDR2 YNNKEL (reference sequence). Between the trimmed V and J ends, which lost 2 bases and 3 bases, there was a span of 17 bases. The CDR3 sequence is 16 residues long. DNA of the CDR3: TGTGCCAGCAGCCAACTCCCCCGCCTTATTCACTACGAGCAGTACTTC. Its protein is CASSQLPRLIHYEQYF.

This clonotype was seen ten or more times. The chain couples TRBV10-3 to TRBJ1-2; D is possibly TRBD1 (5 bases). Per germline, CDR1 ENHRY and CDR2 SYGVKD. The CDR3 covers 13 residues. V lost 4 bases and J lost 8, with 14 bases in between. The CDR3 sequence: CAISARDFEGYTF. For the CDR3, the DNA is TGTGCCATCAGTGCCCGGGACTTTGAAGGCTACACCTTC.

For this clonotype: This is likely a read error, given that the CDR3 carries no conserved phenylalanine or tryptophan at its end. No DNA is shown, since the ends of the CDR3 on it are uncertain; the CDR3 is the one TCRdb lists. V usage is TRBV7-2 and J usage is TRBJ2-5. The CDR3 length equals 9 residues, ends included. Germline lookup yields CDR1 SGHTA and CDR2 FQGNSA. The CDR3 sequence: CASSLDMTR.

The chain couples TRBV4-3 to TRBJ2-2; D gene unclear. The CDR3 totals 17 residues. CDR1 is LGHNA, CDR2 YSLEER, per germline. V was cut by 0 bases and J by 6 bases, with 17 bases left in between. The CDR3 coding sequence is TGCGCCAGCAGCCAAGATTCGACGAGTATGTGGTCCGGGGAGCTGTTTTTT. Protein: CASSQDSTSMWSGELFF.

The chain carries TRBV2 and TRBJ1-1; 10 positions match TRBD1. This CDR3 contains 15 residues. Germline lookup yields CDR1 SNHLY and CDR2 FYNNEI. Trimming cost V 6 bases and J 4 bases; bases outside gene matches: 8. The CDR3 here is CASREMTGGITEAFF. The CDR3 DNA reads TGTGCCAGCAGGGAAATGACAGGGGGCATCACTGAAGCTTTCTTT.

This clonotype was counted a few times. The rearrangement joins TRBV7-9 to TRBJ2-7, with 10 positions matching TRBD2. The V segment lost 5 bases and the J segment 3 bases; nucleotides outside the gene matches: 10. Germline assignment: CDR1 SEHNR and CDR2 FQNEAQ (reference sequence). The CDR3 is 16 residues long. Here the CDR3 DNA reads TGTGCCAGCAGCCAAGATCGAGCTAGCGGGGGCTACGAGCAGTACTTC. Translating gives CASSQDRASGGYEQYF.

The chain links TRBV7-2 to TRBJ2-2; tentatively, D is TRBD1 (5 bases). The CDR3 length is 14 residues. Trimming took 8 bases from V and 6 from J, leaving 16 bases between them. The germline CDR1 and CDR2 sequences are SGHTA and FQGNSA. The CDR3 loop reads CASARTQTAGELFF. The CDR3 coding sequence is TGTGCCAGCGCCAGGACACAAACGGCCGGGGAGCTGTTTTTT.

The table lists this clonotype with many counts. The rearrangement joins TRBV10-1 to TRBJ1-4; 10 positions agree with TRBD1. The V segment lost 6 bases and the J segment 14 bases; nucleotides outside the gene matches: 6. This CDR3 is built from 12 residues. Germline lookup yields CDR1 WNHNN and CDR2 SYGVQD (reference sequence). The chain's CDR3 is CASSQGTGALFF. Here the CDR3 DNA reads TGCGCCAGCAGCCAAGGGACAGGGGCTCTGTTTTTT.

This clonotype showed up many times. The chain joins TRBV15 to TRBJ2-2, with TRBD1 matching 9 bases. Germline-derived CDR1 and CDR2 are LNHNV and YYDKDF (reference sequence). With 4 bases clipped from V and 3 bases from J, the junction kept 6 bases outside the gene matches. The CDR3 spans 16 residues. In DNA, the CDR3 is TGTGCCACCAGCATCATCGGGACAGGGTACACCGGGGAGCTGTTTTTT. Translated, it gives CATSIIGTGYTGELFF.

The chain couples TRBV7-2 to TRBJ1-2, with TRBD1 identical over 7 bases. Germline values: CDR1 SGHTA, CDR2 FQGNSA. This CDR3 spans 13 amino acids. With V trimmed by 10 bases and J by 4 bases, 9 bases remained unmatched. CDR3 loop: CAKRGGAVYGYTF. The CDR3 DNA reads as TGTGCCAAGCGAGGGGGCGCTGTCTATGGCTACACCTTC.

Concerning this clonotype: The junction differs from germline at one of its ends, possibly a read error. V and J are TRBV12-3 or TRBV12-4 and TRBJ2-7; 9 nucleotides line up with TRBD1. This CDR3 has 15 residues. CDR3 bases: TGTGCCAGCACCCCAAGGGGGACAGGGATATACGAGCAGTGCTTC. Translated: CASTPRGTGIYEQCF.

The V call is TRBV10-3, the J call TRBJ2-7, with D unresolved. CDR3 size: 15 residues. The V gene's germline CDR1 is ENHRY and CDR2 SYGVKD. With 10 bases removed from V and 0 bases from J, the gap between germline ends came to 19 bases. The chain's CDR3 is CASKSGTLSSYEQYF. DNA of the CDR3: TGTGCCAGCAAATCGGGTACATTGAGCTCCTACGAGCAGTACTTC.

The chain has TRBV7-2 and TRBJ1-4; the match to TRBD1 covers 8 bases. This CDR3 has 16 residues. Germline CDR1 reads SGHTA; CDR2 reads FQGNSA. V lost 5 bases, J lost 3 bases, and 8 bases stayed unmatched. The CDR3 loop reads CASSPRQGAANEKLFF. The CDR3 DNA reads TGTGCCAGCAGCCCGAGGCAGGGGGCGGCTAATGAAAAACTGTTTTTT.

This CDR3 is CATSVKGSYEQYF. The CDR3 DNA follows: TGTGCCACCAGTGTCAAGGGCTCCTACGAGCAGTACTTC. The chain joins TRBV24-1 to TRBJ2-7; D remains unclear. Looked up from germline, CDR1 is KGHDR and CDR2 is SFDVKD. The CDR3 contains 13 residues. The V gene lost 5 bases and the J gene lost 0 bases, with 7 bases spanning the gap.

This clonotype has ten or more counts. The chain combines TRBV5-4 with TRBJ2-5, with D perhaps TRBD1 (6 bases). V lost 3 bases to trimming and J lost 4 bases, with 19 bases between them. Per germline, CDR1 SGHNT and CDR2 YYREEE (reference sequence). The CDR3 is made up of 16 amino acids. CDR3 DNA sequence: TGTGCCAGCAGCTGGGAAAAGAGGAGAGGGGGAGAGACCCAGTACTTC. Protein: CASSWEKRRGGETQYF. Full variable domain (outside the CDR3, taken from reference TRBV5-4 and TRBJ2-5): ETGVTQSPTHLIKTRGQQVTLRCSSQSGHNTVSWYQQALGQGPQFIFQYYREEENGRGNFPPRFSGLQFPNYSSELNVNALELDDSALYLCASSWEKRRGGETQYFGPGTRLLVL.

The V and J genes are TRBV5-1 and TRBJ1-1, with 9 bases fitting TRBD1. Trimming cost V 0 bases and J 1 base; bases outside gene matches: 10. Germline CDR1 SGHRS, CDR2 YFSETQ. The CDR3 spans 18 residues. CDR3 in amino acids: CASSLAGTGRGTNTEAFF. For the CDR3, the DNA is TGCGCCAGCAGCTTGGCCGGGACAGGGAGAGGGACGAACACTGAAGCTTTCTTT.